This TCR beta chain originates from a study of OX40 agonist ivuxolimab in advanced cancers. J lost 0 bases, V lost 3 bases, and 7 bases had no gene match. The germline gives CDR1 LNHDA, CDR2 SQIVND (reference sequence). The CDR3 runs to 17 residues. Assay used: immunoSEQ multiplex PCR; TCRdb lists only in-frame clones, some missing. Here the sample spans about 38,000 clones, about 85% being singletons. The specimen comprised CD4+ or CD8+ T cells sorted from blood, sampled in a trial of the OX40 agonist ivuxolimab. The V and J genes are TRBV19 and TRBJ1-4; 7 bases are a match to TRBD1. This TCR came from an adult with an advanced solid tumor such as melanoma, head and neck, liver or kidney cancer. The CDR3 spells CASSIRTRGPTNEKLFF. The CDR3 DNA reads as TGTGCCAGTAGTATCCGGACAAGGGGGCCAACTAATGAAAAACTGTTTTTT.